One and the same sample provided the 25 T cell receptor beta chains below, sequenced in a study of neoadjuvant anti-PD-1 for oral cavity cancer. Method: immunoSEQ multiplex PCR; TCRdb's copy keeps in-frame clones and lacks some. The sample lists around 14,000 clones, about 69% seen once, with 2.9% in the top ten. The source material was PBMCs, sampled before nivolumab (anti-PD-1) treatment. The receptors stem from a person aged 35-79 years with oral cavity squamous cell carcinoma.

In its sample, this clone was seen once. This chain connects TRBV10-1 to TRBJ1-2, with 7 nucleotides matching TRBD1. Germline trimming cut 5 bases from V and 2 bases from J; bases unmatched to any gene: 2. The CDR3 loop spans 13 amino acids. CDR1 and CDR2 (germline): WNHNN, SYGVQD (reference sequence). CDR3 residues: CASSPDRNYGYTF. CDR3 sequence (DNA): TGCGCCAGCAGTCCGGACAGGAACTATGGCTACACCTTC.

The sample holds a few counts of this clone. This chain joins TRBV29-1 and TRBJ1-2, with TRBD1 matching 7 bases. CDR3 length: 14 residues. CDR1 and CDR2 from the germline V gene are SQVTM and ANQGSEA. After removal of 3 bases from V and 2 bases from J, the junction contained 6 bases not matched to a gene. CDR3 coding DNA: TGCAGCGTTGACGACAGGGACTTGAACTATGGCTACACCTTC. Translating it yields CSVDDRDLNYGYTF.

The chain combines TRBV2 with TRBJ2-4; D is tentatively TRBD1 or TRBD2 (5 bases each). Trimming took 11 bases from V and 6 from J, leaving 14 bases between them. From germline, CDR1 is SNHLY and CDR2 FYNNEI. This CDR3 is 12 amino acids long. CDR3 protein: CAARDGGNIQYF. The DNA for the CDR3 is TGTGCCGCCCGGGACGGAGGAAACATTCAGTACTTC.

The gene calls are TRBV30 and TRBJ1-1, with unresolved D. Deletions cut 4 bases from V and 1 base from J, with 13 bases between. Germline CDR1 reads GTSNPN; CDR2 reads SVGIG (reference sequence). This CDR3 region has 14 residues. This CDR3 is CAWISRPRNTEAFF. The CDR3, as DNA: TGTGCCTGGATTTCGAGGCCCCGGAACACTGAAGCTTTCTTT.

The chain is built from TRBV11-2 and TRBJ2-1, with D uncertain. This CDR3 is built from 11 residues. Trimming took 5 bases from V and 4 from J, leaving 3 bases between them. From germline, CDR1 is SGHAT and CDR2 FQNNGV. The CDR3 DNA is TGTGCCAGCAGCAGATACAATGAGCAGTTCTTC. It is translated as CASSRYNEQFF.

The chain uses TRBV19 and TRBJ1-1; 9 nucleotides line up with TRBD1. This CDR3 spans 16 amino acids. J lost 6 bases, V lost 5 bases, and 13 bases had no gene match. In germline, CDR1 is LNHDA, CDR2 SQIVND (reference sequence). The CDR3 DNA sequence: TGTGCCAGTAGTGGGACAGGGAGAGGATTAGGTGCTGAAGCTTTCTTT. Amino acid sequence: CASSGTGRGLGAEAFF.

The chain uses TRBV5-6 and TRBJ2-5; D remains ambiguous. This CDR3 comprises 15 residues. V gave up 1 base and J gave up 5 bases, with 15 bases separating them. Germline CDR1 SGHDT, CDR2 YYEEEE. This CDR3 reads CASSLLGGEMETQYF. The CDR3 DNA reads as TGTGCCAGCAGCTTGTTGGGCGGTGAGATGGAGACCCAGTACTTC.

This clone turned up a few times. The chain combines TRBV11-2 with TRBJ1-2; D gene ambiguous. The length of the CDR3 is 12 residues. Germline assignment: CDR1 SGHAT and CDR2 FQNNGV. The germline V and J ends were trimmed by 2 bases and 8 bases, with 9 bases remaining between them. The CDR3 reads CASSLRHSGYTF. CDR3 DNA sequence: TGTGCCAGCAGCTTAAGGCATTCGGGCTACACCTTC.

The CDR3 DNA follows: TGTGCCAGCAGTAGACTAGCGGACTCCTACGAGCAGTACTTC. Translation gives CASSRLADSYEQYF. The chain combines TRBV6-1 with TRBJ2-7; 9 positions agree with TRBD2. This CDR3 region has 14 residues. Germline loops: CDR1 MNHNS, CDR2 SASEGT. With 5 bases clipped from V and 0 bases from J, the junction kept 2 bases outside the gene matches.

The chain links TRBV13 to TRBJ1-1; D gene uncertain. The CDR3 has 15 amino acids. Germline V gives CDR1 PRHDT, CDR2 FYEKMQ (reference sequence). Trimming removed 4 bases from V and 5 bases from J, with 17 bases in between. CDR3 sequence (DNA): TGTGCCAGCAGCTCTAGAGAGGGAGGTGAGACTGAAGCTTTCTTT. Protein sequence: CASSSREGGETEAFF.

The chain has TRBV11-2 and TRBJ2-3; TRBD2 aligns across 12 bases. V was pared by 5 bases and J by 4 bases, with 10 bases of the junction left unmatched. Germline assignment: CDR1 SGHAT and CDR2 FQNNGV. The CDR3 has 17 residues. DNA of the CDR3: TGTGCCAGCAGCCGGGTGACTAGCGGGAGTAGTGCAGATACGCAGTATTTT. Translation gives CASSRVTSGSSADTQYF.

V is TRBV18 and J is TRBJ1-5; 9 bases line up with TRBD1. Germline V gene lookup returns CDR1 KGHSH and CDR2 LQKENI. This CDR3 region has 14 residues. The trim removed 3 bases at V and 5 bases at J, leaving 2 bases unmatched. DNA of the CDR3: TGTGCCAGCTCACCCCGGGACAGGGATCAGCCCCAGCATTTT. Protein: CASSPRDRDQPQHF. Variable domain in full (rest from reference TRBV18 and TRBJ1-5): NAGVMQNPRHLVRRRGQEARLRCSPMKGHSHVYWYRQLPEEGLKFMVYLQKENIIDESGMPKERFSAEFPKEGPSILRIQQVVRGDSAAYFCASSPRDRDQPQHFGDGTRLSIL.

The chain has TRBV2 and TRBJ2-3; D tentatively fits TRBD1 or TRBD2 (5 bases each). Germline CDR1 is SNHLY and CDR2 is FYNNEI. This CDR3 spans 15 amino acids. Trimming pared 6 bases from V and 1 base from J, leaving 14 bases between. CDR3 nucleotides: TGTGCCAGCAGAACCGGGACCACACGCACAGATACGCAGTATTTT. Protein product: CASRTGTTRTDTQYF.

The chain employs TRBV27 and TRBJ2-2; D not certain. V dropped 4 bases and J dropped 6 bases, with 9 bases sitting between them. Germline V gene sequence: CDR1 MNHEY, CDR2 SMNVEV (reference sequence). There are 13 residues in the CDR3. The chain's CDR3 is CASSSSRAGELFF. In DNA, the CDR3 is TGTGCCAGCAGTTCTTCTAGGGCCGGGGAGCTGTTTTTT.

Concerning this clone itself: One junction end disagrees with the germline gene, perhaps due to a read error. The chain recombines TRBV30 with TRBJ2-4; 8 bases agree with TRBD2. Germline CDR1 is GTSNPN and CDR2 is SVGIG (reference sequence). The length of the CDR3 is 13 residues. Here the CDR3 reads CAGSGGTKNIQYF. CDR3 DNA sequence: TGTGCCGGGAGCGGGGGAACCAAAAACATTCAGTACTTC.

CDR3 sequence reads: CASSLNGRRDEQFF. CDR3 bases: TGTGCCAGCAGCTTAAACGGGAGAAGGGATGAGCAGTTCTTC. The chain employs TRBV7-3 and TRBJ2-1; a possible D gene is TRBD2 (6 bases). The CDR3 totals 14 residues. The V end lost 1 base, the J end lost 8 bases, and 12 bases lay between the germline ends. Germline CDR1 reads SGHTA; CDR2 reads FQGTGA.

V is TRBV9 and J is TRBJ2-3; D gene unclear. Per the germline V gene, CDR1 is SGDLS and CDR2 is YYNGEE. V lost 4 bases and J 6 bases, leaving 18 bases between the germline ends. The CDR3 length is 15 residues. CDR3 protein: CASSFLRYFVDTQYF. DNA of the CDR3: TGTGCCAGCAGCTTCCTCCGCTATTTTGTTGATACGCAGTATTTT. Combining the CDR3 with reference TRBV9 and TRBJ2-3 gives the whole variable domain DSGVTQTPKHLITATGQRVTLRCSPRSGDLSVYWYQQSLDQGLQFLIQYYNGEERAKGNILERFSAQQFPDLHSELNLSSLELGDSALYFCASSFLRYFVDTQYFGPGTRLTVL.

The J gene is TRBJ2-1, the V gene TRBV7-9; D is unclear. The germline V gene encodes CDR1 SEHNR and CDR2 FQNEAQ (reference sequence). The CDR3 covers 16 residues. Trimming took 6 bases from V and 1 from J, leaving 16 bases between them. The CDR3, as DNA: TGTGCCAGCAGGGTGGGCAGAGCCGATTCCTACAATGAGCAGTTCTTC. Translation: CASRVGRADSYNEQFF. Using reference TRBV7-9 and TRBJ2-1 for the parts outside the CDR3, the full variable domain is DTGVSQNPRHKITKRGQNVTFRCDPISEHNRLYWYRQTLGQGPEFLTYFQNEAQLEKSRLLSDRFSAERPKGSFSTLEIQRTEQGDSAMYLCASRVGRADSYNEQFFGPGTRLTVL.

The gene calls are TRBV30 and TRBJ1-1, with D unclear. Looked up from germline, CDR1 is GTSNPN and CDR2 is SVGIG (reference sequence). Trimming removed 5 bases from V and 0 bases from J, with 7 bases in between. The CDR3 covers 12 residues. The CDR3, as DNA: TGTGCCTGGGTCACTATGAACACTGAAGCTTTCTTT. This gives the protein CAWVTMNTEAFF.

V is TRBV9 and J is TRBJ2-2; tentative D call: TRBD2 (5 bases). The CDR3 contains 17 residues. V dropped 4 bases and J dropped 4 bases, with 20 bases sitting between them. Germline CDR1 SGDLS, CDR2 YYNGEE. DNA of the CDR3: TGTGCCAGCAGCCACCCCGGCGGCCACGGGGTCACCGGGGAGCTGTTTTTT. Protein: CASSHPGGHGVTGELFF.

The J gene is TRBJ1-6, the V gene TRBV7-9, with unresolved D. The germline V and J ends were trimmed by 1 base and 12 bases, with 7 bases remaining between them. Germline assignment: CDR1 SEHNR and CDR2 FQNEAQ (reference sequence). The CDR3 is 12 residues long. CDR3 in amino acids: CASSLVGEPLHF. The CDR3 DNA is TGTGCCAGCAGCTTAGTGGGAGAACCCCTCCACTTT.

The chain combines TRBV5-1 with TRBJ2-1; 7 positions agree with TRBD1. V was clipped by 0 bases and J by 4 bases; unmatched bases: 13. CDR3 size: 18 residues. Germline CDR1 SGHRS, CDR2 YFSETQ. CDR3 in amino acids: CASSLGREWGQIYNEQFF. The DNA for the CDR3 is TGCGCCAGCAGCTTGGGGCGCGAGTGGGGACAGATTTACAATGAGCAGTTCTTC.

V and J are TRBV11-2 and TRBJ2-5, with a tentative D call TRBD1 (6 bases). In germline, CDR1 is SGHAT, CDR2 FQNNGV. This CDR3 comprises 16 residues. The V and J ends lost 5 bases and 2 bases respectively, with 18 bases between them. In DNA, the CDR3 is TGTGCCAGCAGCGGGTGGGCTACAGGGTTTCAAGAGACCCAGTACTTC. Translation gives CASSGWATGFQETQYF.

The rearrangement joins TRBV2 to TRBJ2-7; 8 nucleotides match TRBD2. CDR3 length: 13 amino acids. Germline lookup yields CDR1 SNHLY and CDR2 FYNNEI. Trimming cost V 4 bases and J 6 bases; bases outside gene matches: 5. The CDR3 DNA reads as TGTGCCAGCAGTGTGGGACTAGGGAGCGAGCAGTACTTC. This sequence encodes CASSVGLGSEQYF.

V usage is TRBV29-1 and J usage is TRBJ1-2, with 7 bases that match TRBD1. Per the germline V gene, CDR1 is SQVTM and CDR2 is ANQGSEA. J gave up 8 bases and V 7 bases, and 13 bases lay outside the gene matches. This CDR3 is built from 13 residues. CDR3 protein: CSDRRTGVGGYTF. For the CDR3, the DNA is TGCAGCGACAGGCGCACAGGGGTCGGGGGCTACACCTTC.